This T cell receptor beta chain was identified during a study of shared clonotypes between healthy human individuals. Across the whole study: The cohort comprised a couple of women and a few men. Their ages spanned 18 to 49 years.

CDR1 and CDR2 (germline): SNHLY, FYNNEI. The V end lost 4 bases, the J end lost 4 bases, and 7 bases lay between the germline ends. This CDR3 contains 12 residues. Assay: immunoSEQ multiplex PCR; the TCRdb copy retains only in-frame clones and omits some. The sample lists some 300,000 clones, 73% seen once, with 8.5% to 12% in the top ten. J is TRBJ2-5 and V is TRBV2; D is uncertain. Sequences were obtained from memory CD4+ T cells sorted from blood. Subset specified: CD45RA-negative fraction. The TCR comes from a man in his thirties or forties in good health. CDR3 sequence reads: CASSGQVETQYF. In DNA, the CDR3 is TGTGCCAGCAGTGGCCAGGTAGAGACCCAGTACTTC.